A selection of T cell receptor beta chains follows, all from one sample in a study of blood T cells in healthy people across ages. From the 5' RACE reads, TCRdb called clonotypes with MiXCR, one entry per CDR3 protein. The sample consists of hundreds of thousands of distinct CDR3 sequences, around 45% of them appearing once. The specimen was blood. These receptors came from a man aged 60-69 years in good health. Both conserved end residues are part of each CDR3. The order of the fields is J gene, D gene, V gene, clone size, CDR3 DNA, CDR3 protein. D genes are given only for firm matches. For some rows the clone size is stated as once, few or many, or as a class when expanded; others skip it.

TRBJ2-2 NA TRBV6-5 few TGTGCCAGCATAGCAAGGGGATCGAACACCGGGGAGCTGTTTTTT CASIARGSNTGELFF
TRBJ2-1 NA TRBV7-2 NA TGTGCCAGCAGCCCGAAGGTTAGCGACCCAGAGACCCAGTTCTTC CASSPKVSDPETQFF
TRBJ2-7 TRBD1 TRBV6-5 NA TGTGCCAGCAGTTGCTCGGCGTGGGACAGGGACTACGAGCAGTACTTC CASSCSAWDRDYEQYF
TRBJ2-7 TRBD1 TRBV4-3 NA TGCGCCAGCAGCCACGGGACAGAAGGTTCCTACGAGCAGTACTTC CASSHGTEGSYEQYF
TRBJ1-2 NA TRBV20-1 NA TGCAGTGCTTGGGACGGATCTAACTATGGCTACACCTTC CSAWDGSNYGYTF
TRBJ2-1 NA TRBV24-1 NA TGTGCCACCAGTGACCCCTCGATGGGGAACTACAATGAGCAGTTCTTC CATSDPSMGNYNEQFF
TRBJ2-1 TRBD2 TRBV20-1 NA TGCAGTGTTACCAGCGGGGTTTACAATGAGCAGTTCTTC CSVTSGVYNEQFF
TRBJ2-1 NA TRBV13 many TGTGCCAGCAGCTTAGGCCCAGGCGGTCCGCAGTTCTTC CASSLGPGGPQFF
TRBJ2-3 TRBD2 TRBV29-1 NA TGCAGCGTTGAGACTAGCGGGGGGTTGGATACGCAGTATTTT CSVETSGGLDTQYF
TRBJ1-1 NA TRBV4-3 few TGCGCCAGCAGCCAAGCGTTAACAGGGATGAACACTGAAGCTTTCTTT CASSQALTGMNTEAFF
TRBJ1-4 NA TRBV20-1 NA TGCAGTGCACCCCTAGGAGGGTCCCTCACAACTAATGAAAAACTGTTTTTT CSAPLGGSLTTNEKLFF
TRBJ2-5 TRBD2 TRBV9 NA TGTGCCAGCAGCAAACTCCCGGGGACTAGCGGGGAAGAGACCCAGTACTTC CASSKLPGTSGEETQYF
TRBJ2-1 TRBD1 TRBV7-9 few TGTGCCAGCAGCACCCGACAGGGGAGCAATGAGCAGTTCTTC CASSTRQGSNEQFF
TRBJ2-3 TRBD2 TRBV20-1 NA TGCAGTGCTAGGTCCGCGGGGGGTCCAGCAGATACGCAGTATTTT CSARSAGGPADTQYF
TRBJ2-7 NA TRBV5-5 NA TGTGCCAGCAGCTTGGGACGGGGTAACTCCTACAATGAGCAGTACTTC CASSLGRGNSYNEQYF
TRBJ2-1 NA TRBV7-2 NA TGTGCCAGCAGCGTAGGCGGCCTCCGGGAGCAGTTCTTC CASSVGGLREQFF
TRBJ1-1 TRBD1 TRBV6-5 NA TGTGCCAGCAGTTACTTTAGACAGGGCCTGGTCACTGAAGCTTTCTTT CASSYFRQGLVTEAFF
TRBJ2-1 TRBD2 TRBV5-6 once TGTGCCTGCAGCCCTGGACTAGCGCTGACGAATGAGCAGTTCTTC CACSPGLALTNEQFF
TRBJ2-3 NA TRBV5-1 few TGTGCCAGCAGCTTAGAGACGGTCACAGATACGCAGTATTTT CASSLETVTDTQYF
TRBJ2-1 TRBD1 TRBV20-1 NA TGCAGTGCTGGAACCAGACAGGGCCTCTCCTACAATGAGCAGTTCTTC CSAGTRQGLSYNEQFF
TRBJ1-6 TRBD1 TRBV3-1 NA TGTGCCAGCAGCTCCAGACAGGGCAGCTCACCCCTCCACTTT CASSSRQGSSPLHF
TRBJ1-2 TRBD1 TRBV27 NA TGTGCCAGCAGTTTCCGGACAGGAAACCCCTATGGCTACACCTTC CASSFRTGNPYGYTF
TRBJ2-7 NA TRBV25-1 NA TGTGCCAGCAGTGTAGCGGTCGGGCACAAGGTGTTCTCAGGCTACGAGCAGTACTTC CASSVAVGHKVFSGYEQYF
TRBJ2-5 NA TRBV6-5 few TGTGCCAGCAGTCCCCGTAAGGGCCAAGAGACCCAGTACTTC CASSPRKGQETQYF
TRBJ1-4 NA TRBV14 few TGTGCCAGCAGTCCCACCAAAACCGCAGAGAAACTGTTTTTT CASSPTKTAEKLFF
TRBJ1-2 TRBD1 TRBV6-1 NA TGTGCCAGCAGTGACCGGGACAGGGGTAACTATGGCTACACCTTC CASSDRDRGNYGYTF
TRBJ1-2 TRBD1 TRBV5-1 NA TGCGCCAGCAGCCCGGGACAGGGGGCGACTCTTGGTGGCTACACCTTC CASSPGQGATLGGYTF
TRBJ2-2 NA TRBV7-8 NA TGTGCCAGCAGCTTAGACCGGGCCAAAGCATACACCGGGGAGCTGTTTTTT CASSLDRAKAYTGELFF
TRBJ1-5 NA TRBV3-1 NA TGTGCCAGCAGCCAAAAGGGCCAGCCCCAGCATTTT CASSQKGQPQHF
TRBJ1-1 TRBD1 TRBV2 NA TGTGCCAGCGGATCAGGACAGGGGAACACTGAAGCTTTCTTT CASGSGQGNTEAFF
TRBJ2-5 NA TRBV11-3 NA TGTGCCAGCGGAAGGGGAGTAGGGGAGACCCAGTACTTC CASGRGVGETQYF
TRBJ2-3 TRBD2 TRBV7-9 once TGTGCCAGCAGCTTTACTAGCGGGGCCCGTAGTACGCAGTATTTT CASSFTSGARSTQYF
TRBJ2-7 TRBD1 TRBV12-3/TRBV12-4 once TGTGCCAGCAGTCCCCCAAGACAGGGGGCGCGTTACGAGCAGTACTTC CASSPPRQGARYEQYF
TRBJ2-5 TRBD1 TRBV7-2 few TGTGCCAGCAGCTTAGGACTCCTTGGACAGGGGGCTGAGACCCAGTACTTC CASSLGLLGQGAETQYF
TRBJ2-5 TRBD2 TRBV10-3 few TGTGCCATCAGTGAGAGACTAGCGATGGGAGAGACCCAGTACTTC CAISERLAMGETQYF
TRBJ2-7 NA TRBV6-2/TRBV6-3 NA TGTGCCAGCAGTTACTCGTTCGGCCTAGTGTCTAACGAGCAGTACTTC CASSYSFGLVSNEQYF
TRBJ2-5 TRBD1 TRBV2 NA TGTGCCAGCAATCCACAGGGGAAAGGGGGAGAGACCCAGTACTTC CASNPQGKGGETQYF